Listed below are T cell receptor beta chains from one sample, sequenced in a study of blood T cell repertoires in COVID-19. The table came from immunoSEQ multiplex PCR; TCRdb's copy has only in-frame clones and leaves some out. This table holds around 280,000 clones, more than 85% found once. The specimen sequenced was peripheral blood. The receptors originated from a man aged 65-85 years with acute or convalescent COVID-19. Each CDR3 is given with its conserved first and last residue. D genes are given only for firm matches. Clone size, where shown, is once, few, many, or a class for clones that have expanded.

J gene | D gene | clone size | V gene | CDR3 protein | CDR3 DNA
TRBJ2-1 | . | . | TRBV6-5 | CASREYNEQFF | TGTGCCAGCAGAGAGTACAATGAGCAGTTCTTC
TRBJ2-7 | . | . | TRBV14 | CASSPDPYEQYF | TGTGCCAGCAGCCCAGACCCGTACGAGCAGTACTTC
TRBJ1-5 | TRBD1 | . | TRBV10-2 | CATTGTANQPQHF | TGCGCCACCACCGGGACAGCAAATCAGCCCCAGCATTTT
TRBJ2-7 | . | . | TRBV18 | CASSPRSGVDEQYF | TGTGCCAGCTCACCACGGTCCGGAGTCGACGAGCAGTACTTC
TRBJ1-1 | . | few | TRBV15 | CATSIKSRGVLGNTEAFF | TGTGCCACCAGCATAAAGTCCAGGGGCGTTTTGGGGAACACTGAAGCTTTCTTT
TRBJ1-2 | . | . | TRBV4-2 | CASSQRGVPYGYTF | TGTGCCAGCAGCCAAAGAGGAGTTCCCTATGGCTACACCTTC
TRBJ2-1 | TRBD2 | . | TRBV27 | CASSSAGTNYLEQFF | TGTGCCAGCAGTTCCGCCGGGACTAACTATCTTGAGCAGTTCTTC
TRBJ2-1 | TRBD2 | . | TRBV10-3 | CATGLAGVSREQFF | TGTGCCACCGGACTAGCGGGAGTGTCTAGGGAGCAGTTCTTC
TRBJ1-2 | TRBD1 | once | TRBV28 | CASSLGQGINYGYTF | TGTGCCAGCAGTTTAGGACAGGGAATTAACTATGGCTACACCTTC
TRBJ1-1 | TRBD1 | . | TRBV11-2 | CASSWGTGGVSFFF | TGTGCCAGCAGCTGGGGGACAGGGGGCGTCTCTTTCTTCTTT
TRBJ2-1 | . | . | TRBV11-3 | CASSPTVGGGPNEQFF | TGTGCCAGCAGCCCCACTGTGGGGGGGGGCCCTAATGAGCAGTTCTTC
TRBJ2-5 | . | many | TRBV6-5 | CASSYRTTQETQYF | TGTGCCAGCAGTTACCGGACAACGCAAGAGACCCAGTACTTC
TRBJ1-2 | . | . | TRBV15 | CATSRVYDTRYGYTF | TGTGCCACCAGCAGAGTTTACGACACGCGATATGGCTACACCTTC
TRBJ1-6 | . | . | TRBV3-1/TRBV3-2 | CASSTASRFYNSPLHF | TGTGCCAGCAGCACCGCCTCCAGGTTCTATAATTCACCCCTCCACTTT
TRBJ2-2 | . | . | TRBV5-1 | CASSRLQGSGELFF | TGCGCCAGCAGCCGGCTACAGGGATCCGGGGAGCTGTTTTTT
TRBJ1-5 | TRBD1 | . | TRBV7-6 | CASSLGQGRNQPQHF | TGTGCCAGCAGCTTAGGACAGGGTCGCAATCAGCCCCAGCATTTT
TRBJ2-2 | TRBD2 | . | TRBV28 | CASSRAGVNTGELFF | TGTGCCAGCAGTCGCGCGGGGGTAAACACCGGGGAGCTGTTTTTT
TRBJ2-6 | . | . | TRBV19 | CASMKRSSGANVLTF | TGTGCCAGTATGAAGCGAAGCTCTGGGGCCAACGTCCTGACTTTC
TRBJ1-6 | . | . | TRBV2 | CASSEWPERSPLHF | TGTGCCAGCAGTGAATGGCCAGAACGTTCACCCCTCCACTTT
TRBJ1-4 | . | . | TRBV24-1 | CATSDSRVNEKLFF | TGTGCCACCAGTGATTCCAGGGTGAATGAAAAACTGTTTTTT
TRBJ1-2 | . | . | TRBV2 | CASSDPGQAGYTF | TGTGCCAGCAGTGACCCGGGACAAGCCGGCTACACCTTC
TRBJ2-2 | . | few | TRBV11-2 | CASSLDWGPGELFF | TGTGCCAGCAGCTTAGACTGGGGCCCCGGGGAGCTGTTTTTT
TRBJ2-3 | . | . | TRBV7-8 | CASSFLAGFSTDTQYF | TGTGCCAGCAGCTTTCTTGCAGGGTTTAGCACAGATACGCAGTATTTT
TRBJ2-1 | . | . | TRBV7-6 | CASSLNGRRGEQFF | TGTGCCAGCAGCTTAAATGGGAGGCGGGGCGAGCAGTTCTTC
TRBJ1-1 | . | . | TRBV11-3 | CASSLGRGTEAFF | TGTGCCAGCAGCTTAGGTAGGGGGACTGAAGCTTTCTTT
TRBJ1-2 | TRBD1 | . | TRBV28 | CASGRTGGNYGYTF | TGTGCCAGCGGGCGGACAGGGGGAAACTATGGCTACACCTTC
TRBJ2-5 | . | . | TRBV2 | CASSEEYRVETQYF | TGTGCCAGCAGTGAAGAATACAGGGTGGAGACCCAGTACTTC
TRBJ2-1 | TRBD2 | . | TRBV5-8 | CASSSSGRVLFF | TGTGCCAGCAGCTCCAGCGGGAGGGTACTGTTCTTC
TRBJ2-4 | . | . | TRBV30 | CAWSLQGENIQYF | TGTGCCTGGAGTTTACAGGGAGAAAACATTCAGTACTTC
TRBJ1-1 | . | . | TRBV18 | CASSPSTEREAFF | TGTGCCAGCTCACCTTCGACCGAGCGCGAAGCTTTCTTT
TRBJ2-3 | . | . | TRBV7-9 | CASSGGDTQYF | TGTGCCAGCAGCGGAGGGGATACGCAGTATTTT
TRBJ2-1 | . | . | TRBV11-3 | CASSLGPGSEQFF | TGTGCCAGCAGCTTAGGCCCCGGGAGTGAGCAGTTCTTC
TRBJ2-3 | TRBD2 | . | TRBV28 | CASRPTGTSGSIPDTQYF | TGTGCCAGCAGGCCTACCGGGACTAGCGGGAGTATCCCAGATACGCAGTATTTT
TRBJ2-5 | TRBD2 | . | TRBV6-2/TRBV6-3 | CASSPLAGSQETQYF | TGTGCCAGCAGTCCACTAGCGGGCTCCCAAGAGACCCAGTACTTC
TRBJ2-3 | . | . | TRBV6-2/TRBV6-3 | CASSRLSPGTDTQYF | TGTGCCAGCAGCCGCCTCTCGCCCGGTACAGATACGCAGTATTTT
TRBJ2-5 | TRBD1 | . | TRBV7-9 | CASSTMGQVEETQYF | TGTGCCAGCAGCACGATGGGACAGGTGGAAGAGACCCAGTACTTC
TRBJ1-5 | . | once | TRBV5-4 | CASSLGGIASNQPQHF | TGTGCCAGCAGCTTGGGAGGGATCGCGAGCAATCAGCCCCAGCATTTT
TRBJ1-2 | . | . | TRBV19 | CASSLGSQFNYGYTF | TGTGCCAGTAGCCTAGGCTCGCAGTTTAACTATGGCTACACCTTC
TRBJ2-7 | . | . | TRBV7-2 | CASSLGRSGAGEQYF | TGTGCCAGCAGCTTAGGGAGGTCAGGGGCGGGTGAGCAGTACTTC